This T cell receptor (beta chain) originates from a study of T cell responses to AZD1222 COVID-19 vaccine. Study-level points and caveats: Distributed over spike, vaccine-associated CD4 TCRs predominated at 160-218 and 743-854. Repertoire samples came only from after the peak T cell response.

V was cut by 0 bases and J by 2 bases, with 8 bases left in between. The CDR3 loop spans 14 amino acids. CDR1 is MNHEY, CDR2 SVGAGI, per germline. About this clone: What it binds is not known.

Here immunoSEQ multiplex PCR was the method, and the copy in TCRdb shows in-frame clones only, minus some. This sample has under 150,000 clones, with about 90% found just once. This chain connects TRBV6-5 to TRBJ2-7, with TRBD2 as a possible D gene (5 bases). The clonotype originates from an adult who received the AZD1222 COVID-19 vaccine. This sample comprised peripheral blood, obtained 28 days after the second AZD1222 dose. CDR3 sequence reads: CASSYSGEAYEQYF. The CDR3 DNA is TGTGCCAGCAGTTACTCGGGAGAAGCCTACGAGCAGTACTTC.